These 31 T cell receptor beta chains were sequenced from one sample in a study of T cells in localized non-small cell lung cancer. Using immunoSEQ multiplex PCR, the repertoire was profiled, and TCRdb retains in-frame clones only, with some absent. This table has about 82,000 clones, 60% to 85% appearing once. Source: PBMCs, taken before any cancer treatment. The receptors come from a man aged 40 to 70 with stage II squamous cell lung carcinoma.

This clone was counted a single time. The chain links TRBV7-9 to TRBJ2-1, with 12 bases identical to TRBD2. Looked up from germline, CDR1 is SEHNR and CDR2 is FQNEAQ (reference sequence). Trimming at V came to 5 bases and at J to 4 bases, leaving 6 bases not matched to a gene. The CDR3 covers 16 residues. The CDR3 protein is CASSRTSGNLYNEQFF. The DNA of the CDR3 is TGTGCCAGCAGCAGGACTAGCGGGAATTTGTACAATGAGCAGTTCTTC.

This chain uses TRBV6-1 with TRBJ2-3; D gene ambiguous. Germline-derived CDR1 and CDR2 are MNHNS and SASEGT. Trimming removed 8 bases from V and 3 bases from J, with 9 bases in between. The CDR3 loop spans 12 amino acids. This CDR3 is CASSMATDTQYF. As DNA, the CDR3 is TGTGCCAGCTCCATGGCGACAGATACGCAGTATTTT.

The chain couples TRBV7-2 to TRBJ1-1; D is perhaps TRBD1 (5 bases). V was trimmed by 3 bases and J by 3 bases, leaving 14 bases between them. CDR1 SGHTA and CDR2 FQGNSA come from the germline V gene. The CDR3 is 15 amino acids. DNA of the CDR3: TGTGCCAGCAGCTTCCCGGCAGGGCGATACACTGAAGCTTTCTTT. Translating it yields CASSFPAGRYTEAFF.

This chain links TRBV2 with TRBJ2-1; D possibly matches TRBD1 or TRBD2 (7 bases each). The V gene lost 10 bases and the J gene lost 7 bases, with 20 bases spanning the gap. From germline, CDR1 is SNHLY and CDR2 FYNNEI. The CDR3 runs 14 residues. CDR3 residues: CATQGGGPENEQFF. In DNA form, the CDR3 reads TGTGCCACCCAGGGGGGGGGCCCAGAGAATGAGCAGTTCTTC.

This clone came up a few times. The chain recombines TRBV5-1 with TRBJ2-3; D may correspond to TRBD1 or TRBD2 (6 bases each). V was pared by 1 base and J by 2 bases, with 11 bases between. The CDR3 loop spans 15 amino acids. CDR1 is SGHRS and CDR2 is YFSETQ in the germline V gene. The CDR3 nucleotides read TGCGCCAGCAGCTTGACGGGGGACAACACAGATACGCAGTATTTT. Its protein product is CASSLTGDNTDTQYF.

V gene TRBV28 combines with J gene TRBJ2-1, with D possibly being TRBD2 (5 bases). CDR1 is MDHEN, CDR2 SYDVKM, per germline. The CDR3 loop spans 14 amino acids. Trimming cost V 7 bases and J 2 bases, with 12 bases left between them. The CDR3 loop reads CASIERSTYNEQFF. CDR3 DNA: TGTGCCAGCATCGAGCGGAGCACCTACAATGAGCAGTTCTTC.

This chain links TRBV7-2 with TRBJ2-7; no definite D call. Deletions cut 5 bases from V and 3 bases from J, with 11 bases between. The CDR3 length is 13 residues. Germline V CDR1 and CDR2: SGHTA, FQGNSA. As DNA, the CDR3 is TGTGCCAGCAGCCCCGCCTATAACTACGAGCAGTACTTC. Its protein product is CASSPAYNYEQYF.

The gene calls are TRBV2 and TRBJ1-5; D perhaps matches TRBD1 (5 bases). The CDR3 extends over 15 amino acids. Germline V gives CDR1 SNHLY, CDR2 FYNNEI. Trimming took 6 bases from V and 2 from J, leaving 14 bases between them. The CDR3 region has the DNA TGTGCCAGCAGAGCAGATGACAGCCGCAATCAGCCCCAGCATTTT. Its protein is CASRADDSRNQPQHF.

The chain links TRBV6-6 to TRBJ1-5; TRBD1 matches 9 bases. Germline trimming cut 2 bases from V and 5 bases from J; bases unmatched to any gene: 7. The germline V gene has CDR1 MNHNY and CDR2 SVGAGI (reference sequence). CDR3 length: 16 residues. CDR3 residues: CASSYRGQGGDQPQHF. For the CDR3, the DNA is TGTGCCAGCAGTTACCGGGGACAGGGAGGCGATCAGCCCCAGCATTTT.

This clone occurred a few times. The CDR3 sequence is CASSDVLDTEAFF. The CDR3 DNA follows: TGTGCCAGCAGTGATGTTTTAGACACTGAAGCTTTCTTT. The chain employs TRBV6-1 and TRBJ1-1; D is uncertain. The CDR3 is 13 residues long. The germline CDR1 and CDR2 sequences are MNHNS and SASEGT. Trimming cost V 3 bases and J 3 bases, with 8 bases left between them.

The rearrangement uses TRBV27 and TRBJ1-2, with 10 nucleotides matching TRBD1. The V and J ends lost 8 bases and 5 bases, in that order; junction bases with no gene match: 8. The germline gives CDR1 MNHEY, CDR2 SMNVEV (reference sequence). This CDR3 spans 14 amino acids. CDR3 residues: CASGSGTGVYGYTF. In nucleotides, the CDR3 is TGTGCCAGCGGGTCCGGGACAGGGGTTTATGGCTACACCTTC.

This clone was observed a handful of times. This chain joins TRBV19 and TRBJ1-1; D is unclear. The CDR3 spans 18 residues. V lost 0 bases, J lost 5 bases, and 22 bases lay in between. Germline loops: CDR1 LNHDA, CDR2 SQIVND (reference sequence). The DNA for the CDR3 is TGTGCCAGTAGTATAGACGCAACGCTGCGAGATTTCAGAACTGAAGCTTTCTTT. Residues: CASSIDATLRDFRTEAFF.

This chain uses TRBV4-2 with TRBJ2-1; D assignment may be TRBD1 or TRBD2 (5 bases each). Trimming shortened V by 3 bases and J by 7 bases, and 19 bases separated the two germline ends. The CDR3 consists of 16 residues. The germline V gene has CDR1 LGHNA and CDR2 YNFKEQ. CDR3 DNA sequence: TGTGCCAGCAGCCAGGATTCGGCGGGCCCAGGGAATGAGCAGTTCTTC. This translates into CASSQDSAGPGNEQFF.

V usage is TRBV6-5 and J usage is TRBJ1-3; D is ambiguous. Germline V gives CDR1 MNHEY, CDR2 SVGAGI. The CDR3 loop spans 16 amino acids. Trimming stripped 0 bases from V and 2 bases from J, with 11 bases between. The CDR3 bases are TGTGCCAGCAGTTACTCTCGGCAACTGACTGGAAACACCATATATTTT. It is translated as CASSYSRQLTGNTIYF.

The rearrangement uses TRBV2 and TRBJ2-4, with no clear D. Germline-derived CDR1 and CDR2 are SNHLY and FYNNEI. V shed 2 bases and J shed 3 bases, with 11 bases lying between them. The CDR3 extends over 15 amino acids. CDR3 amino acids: CASSESRPYKNIQYF. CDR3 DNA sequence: TGTGCCAGCAGTGAATCGCGTCCATACAAAAACATTCAGTACTTC. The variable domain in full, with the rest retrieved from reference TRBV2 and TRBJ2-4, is EPEVTQTPSHQVTQMGQEVILRCVPISNHLYFYWYRQILGQKVEFLVSFYNNEISEKSEIFDDQFSVERPDGSNFTLKIRSTKLEDSAMYFCASSESRPYKNIQYFGAGTRLSVL.

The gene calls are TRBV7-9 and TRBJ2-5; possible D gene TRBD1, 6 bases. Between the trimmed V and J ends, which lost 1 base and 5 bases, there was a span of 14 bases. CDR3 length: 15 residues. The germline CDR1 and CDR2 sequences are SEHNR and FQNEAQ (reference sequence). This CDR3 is CASSLGTVLSETQYF. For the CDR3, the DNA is TGTGCCAGCAGCTTAGGGACAGTCCTTTCGGAGACCCAGTACTTC.

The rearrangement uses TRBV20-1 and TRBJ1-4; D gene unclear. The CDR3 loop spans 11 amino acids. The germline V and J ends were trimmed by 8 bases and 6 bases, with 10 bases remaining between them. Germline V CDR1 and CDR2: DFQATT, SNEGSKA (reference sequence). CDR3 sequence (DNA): TGCAGTCTGCCGGCGGATGAAAAACTGTTTTTT. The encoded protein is CSLPADEKLFF.

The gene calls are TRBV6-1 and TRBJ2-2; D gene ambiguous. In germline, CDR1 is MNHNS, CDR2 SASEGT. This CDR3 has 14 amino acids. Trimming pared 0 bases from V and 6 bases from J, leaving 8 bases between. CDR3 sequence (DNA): TGTGCCAGCAGTGAAGCTCCCGGATCCGGGGAGCTGTTTTTT. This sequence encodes CASSEAPGSGELFF.

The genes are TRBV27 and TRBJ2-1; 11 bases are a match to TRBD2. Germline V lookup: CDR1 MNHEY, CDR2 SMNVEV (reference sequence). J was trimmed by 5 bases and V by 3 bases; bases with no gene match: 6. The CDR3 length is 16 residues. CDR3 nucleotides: TGTGCCAGCAGTTTCTCTAGCGGGAGGAAAAACAATGAGCAGTTCTTC. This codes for CASSFSSGRKNNEQFF.

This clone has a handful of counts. The CDR3 region is CASSPGLAGGLNEQFF. The CDR3, as DNA: TGTGCCAGCAGCCCGGGACTAGCGGGGGGGCTCAATGAGCAGTTCTTC. The chain combines TRBV9 with TRBJ2-1; 16 bases match TRBD2. Germline CDR1 reads SGDLS; CDR2 reads YYNGEE. The CDR3 is made up of 16 amino acids. The junction had 4 bases not matched to a gene; V was cut back by 4 bases and J by 6 bases.

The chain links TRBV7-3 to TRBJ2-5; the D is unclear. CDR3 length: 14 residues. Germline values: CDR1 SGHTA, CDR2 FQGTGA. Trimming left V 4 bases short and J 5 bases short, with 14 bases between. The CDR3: CASSSSGSAETQYF. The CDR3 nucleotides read TGTGCCAGCAGCTCCTCTGGATCAGCGGAGACCCAGTACTTC.

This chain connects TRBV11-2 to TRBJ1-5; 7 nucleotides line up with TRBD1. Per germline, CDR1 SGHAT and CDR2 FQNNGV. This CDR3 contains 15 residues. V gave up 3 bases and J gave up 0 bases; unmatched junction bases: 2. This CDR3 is CASSFGTASNQPQHF. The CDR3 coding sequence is TGTGCCAGCAGCTTCGGGACAGCTAGCAATCAGCCCCAGCATTTT.

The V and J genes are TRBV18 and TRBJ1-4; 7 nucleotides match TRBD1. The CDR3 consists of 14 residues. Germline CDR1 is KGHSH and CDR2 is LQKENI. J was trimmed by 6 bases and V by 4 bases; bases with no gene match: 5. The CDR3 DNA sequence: TGTGCCAGCTCACACGACAGGGCCCATGAAAAACTGTTTTTT. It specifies CASSHDRAHEKLFF.

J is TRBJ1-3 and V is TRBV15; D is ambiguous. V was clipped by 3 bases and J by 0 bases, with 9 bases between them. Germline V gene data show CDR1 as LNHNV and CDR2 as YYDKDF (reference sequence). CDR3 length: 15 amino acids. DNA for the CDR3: TGTGCCACCAGCAGCTTACTTTCCTCTGGAAACACCATATATTTT. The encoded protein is CATSSLLSSGNTIYF.

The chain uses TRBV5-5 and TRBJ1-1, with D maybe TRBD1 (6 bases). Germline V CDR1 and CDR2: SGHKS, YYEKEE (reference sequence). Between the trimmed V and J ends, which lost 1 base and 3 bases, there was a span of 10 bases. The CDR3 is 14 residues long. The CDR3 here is CASSLRQGYTEAFF. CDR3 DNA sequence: TGTGCCAGCAGCTTGAGGCAGGGGTACACTGAAGCTTTCTTT.

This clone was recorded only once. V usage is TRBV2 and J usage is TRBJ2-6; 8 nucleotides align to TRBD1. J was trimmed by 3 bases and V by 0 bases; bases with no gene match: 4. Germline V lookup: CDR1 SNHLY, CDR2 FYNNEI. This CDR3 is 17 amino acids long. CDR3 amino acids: CASSEATGGLGANVLTF. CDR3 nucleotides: TGTGCCAGCAGTGAAGCAACAGGGGGGCTTGGGGCCAACGTCCTGACTTTC.

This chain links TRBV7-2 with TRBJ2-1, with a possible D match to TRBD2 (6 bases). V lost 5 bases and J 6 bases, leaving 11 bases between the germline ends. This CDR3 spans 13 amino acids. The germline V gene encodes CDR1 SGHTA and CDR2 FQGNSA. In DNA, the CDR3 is TGTGCCAGCAGCCCGGGACTCACCAATGAGCAGTTCTTC. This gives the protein CASSPGLTNEQFF.

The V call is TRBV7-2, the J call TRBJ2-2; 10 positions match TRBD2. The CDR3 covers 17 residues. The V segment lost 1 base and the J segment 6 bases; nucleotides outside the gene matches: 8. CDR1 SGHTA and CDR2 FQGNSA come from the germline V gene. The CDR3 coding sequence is TGTGCCAGCAGCTTAGTAGGTAGCGGGGGGCCGTCCGGGGAGCTGTTTTTT. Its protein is CASSLVGSGGPSGELFF.

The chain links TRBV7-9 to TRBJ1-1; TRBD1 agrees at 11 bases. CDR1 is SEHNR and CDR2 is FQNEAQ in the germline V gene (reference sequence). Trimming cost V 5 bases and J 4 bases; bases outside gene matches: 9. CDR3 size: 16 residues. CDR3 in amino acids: CASSQGTGGPTTEAFF. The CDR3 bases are TGTGCCAGCAGCCAAGGGACAGGGGGACCAACCACTGAAGCTTTCTTT. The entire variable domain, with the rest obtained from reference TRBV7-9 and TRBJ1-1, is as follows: DTGVSQNPRHKITKRGQNVTFRCDPISEHNRLYWYRQTLGQGPEFLTYFQNEAQLEKSRLLSDRFSAERPKGSFSTLEIQRTEQGDSAMYLCASSQGTGGPTTEAFFGQGTRLTVV.

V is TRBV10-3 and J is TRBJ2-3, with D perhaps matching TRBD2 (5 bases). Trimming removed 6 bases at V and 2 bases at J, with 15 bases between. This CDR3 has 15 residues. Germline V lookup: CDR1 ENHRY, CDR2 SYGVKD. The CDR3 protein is CAIRSGVGNTDTQYF. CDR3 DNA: TGTGCCATCAGATCCGGGGTCGGAAACACAGATACGCAGTATTTT.

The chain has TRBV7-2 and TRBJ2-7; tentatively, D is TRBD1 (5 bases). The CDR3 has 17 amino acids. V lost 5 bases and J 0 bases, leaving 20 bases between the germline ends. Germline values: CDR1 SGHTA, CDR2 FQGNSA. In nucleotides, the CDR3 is TGTGCCAGCAGCCGCCGCGACAGCACCGTCTCCTCCTACGAGCAGTACTTC. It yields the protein CASSRRDSTVSSYEQYF.